This TCR beta chain appears in the sequencing data of a study of cytomegalovirus exposure and HLA in healthy donors. Study in general: Tens of millions of unique TCR sequences came from HLA-typed donors in an early release.

The CDR3 totals 13 residues. Germline CDR1 is SGHVS and CDR2 is FNYEAQ. Trimming took 5 bases from V and 9 from J, leaving 15 bases between them. The PCR made use of 60 Vbeta and 13 Jbeta primers. Data came from immunoSEQ multiplex PCR; TCRdb stores just in-frame clones and leaves some out. In the table there are approximately 130,000 clones, around 77% of which are singletons. The sequence was collected from a man in his forties or fifties in good health and CMV-seronegative. This chain uses TRBV7-6 with TRBJ2-3; D possibly corresponds to TRBD2 (6 bases). The material sequenced was PBMCs. CDR3 in amino acids: CASSGPGLRTQYF. The CDR3 nucleotides read TGTGCCAGCAGCGGTCCGGGACTCCGCACGCAGTATTTT.